Below, 18 T cell receptor beta chains from the same sample are listed, as sequenced in a study of T cell repertoires in cytomegalovirus infection. In TCRdb, the reads were re-called with MiXCR into one record per CDR3 protein. The sample shows approximately 910,000 distinct CDR3 sequences, approximately 32% of them seen only once. For these receptors, no antigen is known. This specimen consisted of cultured CD8+ T cells from PBMCs, obtained from culture after CMV antigen stimulation. The receptors here all came from a human donor in good health (CMV status not recorded). Some clones in this sample may be carry-over from other donors' samples.

The table lists this clonotype with many counts. This chain connects TRBV2 to TRBJ2-6; TRBD2 matches 7 bases. CDR3 length equals 16 residues. V shed 8 bases, J shed 1 base, and the junction held 8 bases outside the gene matches. The germline V gene has CDR1 SNHLY and CDR2 FYNNEI. Here the CDR3 reads CASATVGGSGANVLTF. DNA of the CDR3: TGTGCCAGCGCAACCGTGGGGGGGTCTGGGGCCAACGTCCTGACTTTC.

Ten or more counts support this clonotype. The V gene is TRBV7-3, the J gene TRBJ2-5; a weak D match, TRBD1 (6 bases). CDR1 is SGHTA, CDR2 FQGTGA, per germline. Trimming left V 5 bases short and J 5 bases short, with 18 bases between. The CDR3 spans 15 residues. This chain's CDR3 is CASSPRLGAGETQYF. The DNA for the CDR3 is TGTGCCAGCAGCCCGAGGTTGGGGGCTGGGGAGACCCAGTACTTC.

This clonotype has only a few counts. CDR3 DNA: TGTGCCAGCAGTTTTGGGGGGCTAGCCGGGGAGCTGTTTTTT. This gives the protein CASSFGGLAGELFF. The rearrangement links TRBV12-3 or TRBV12-4 to TRBJ2-2; D may correspond to TRBD1 or TRBD2 (6 bases each). V lost 3 bases to trimming and J lost 6 bases, with 11 bases between them. CDR3 length: 14 amino acids.

This clonotype was detected ten times or more. DNA of the CDR3: TGTGCCAGCAGCCAAGACGACAGGGCGGACACTGAAGCTTTCTTT. Residues: CASSQDDRADTEAFF. The chain couples TRBV4-2 to TRBJ1-1, with 7 bases matching TRBD1. Trimming at V came to 0 bases and at J to 3 bases, leaving 4 bases not matched to a gene. The germline gives CDR1 LGHNA, CDR2 YNFKEQ. This CDR3 has 15 residues.

The chain employs TRBV2 and TRBJ2-7; D is undetermined. The CDR3 loop spans 14 amino acids. V was pared by 0 bases and J by 0 bases, with 6 bases between. In germline, CDR1 is SNHLY, CDR2 FYNNEI. CDR3 sequence (DNA): TGTGCCAGCAGTGAAGCGGCCGGCTCCTACGAGCAGTACGTC. It encodes CASSEAAGSYEQYV.

The rearrangement links TRBV6-5 to TRBJ2-1; D is tentatively TRBD1 or TRBD2 (7 bases each). The V gene's germline CDR1 is MNHEY and CDR2 SVGAGI. Trimming stripped 6 bases from V and 5 bases from J, with 14 bases between. The CDR3 extends over 14 amino acids. DNA for the CDR3: TGTGCCAGCAGATCAGGGGGGGTCCACAATGAGCAGTTCTTC. This sequence encodes CASRSGGVHNEQFF.

The chain has TRBV7-9 and TRBJ2-5, with 12 bases matching TRBD2. CDR3 length equals 16 residues. V shed 4 bases and J 5 bases; nucleotides not matched to a gene: 8. Germline CDR1 and CDR2: SEHNR and FQNEAQ (reference sequence). This CDR3 reads CASSSRTSGVGETQYF. DNA for the CDR3: TGTGCCAGCAGCTCCCGGACTAGCGGGGTAGGGGAGACCCAGTACTTC.

The chain links TRBV6-6 to TRBJ1-6; maybe TRBD1 (5 bases). This CDR3 contains 13 residues. Germline lookup yields CDR1 MNHNY and CDR2 SVGAGI (reference sequence). V shed 5 bases and J shed 6 bases, with 8 bases lying between them. CDR3 amino acids: CASSDGANSPLHF. As DNA, the CDR3 is TGTGCCAGCAGTGACGGGGCTAATTCACCCCTCCACTTT.

V and J are TRBV24-1 and TRBJ2-3; 10 bases map to TRBD2. The CDR3 extends over 18 amino acids. The junction had 11 bases not matched to a gene; V was cut back by 4 bases and J by 2 bases. Germline V gene sequence: CDR1 KGHDR, CDR2 SFDVKD. The CDR3 bases are TGTGCCACCAGTGAACCTACTAGCGGGGCCGGGAACACAGATACGCAGTATTTT. Translating gives CATSEPTSGAGNTDTQYF.

This clonotype was observed a few times. The chain couples TRBV7-9 to TRBJ1-4; D is undetermined. V was pared by 5 bases and J by 1 base, with 11 bases between. The length of the CDR3 is 15 residues. The V gene's germline CDR1 is SEHNR and CDR2 FQNEAQ (reference sequence). The CDR3 sequence: CASSPSRETNEKLFF. CDR3 DNA sequence: TGTGCCAGCAGCCCCTCCAGAGAAACTAATGAAAAACTGTTTTTT.

This clonotype has a count of ten or more. V and J are TRBV28 and TRBJ1-6, with D perhaps TRBD1 (6 bases). Germline V gene lookup returns CDR1 MDHEN and CDR2 SYDVKM. CDR3 length: 15 amino acids. V was shortened by 1 base and J by 6 bases, with 10 bases between the two germline ends. The CDR3 DNA reads TGTGCCAGCAGTTTATCACAGGGTGGTAATTCACCCCTCCACTTT. Amino acid sequence: CASSLSQGGNSPLHF.

This clonotype was counted between two and nine times. The chain employs TRBV7-6 and TRBJ2-3, with TRBD2 matching over 14 bases. Germline V lookup: CDR1 SGHVS, CDR2 FNYEAQ. Trimming cost V 5 bases and J 5 bases; bases outside gene matches: 6. The CDR3 sequence is 16 residues long. CDR3 DNA: TGTGCCAGCAGCCGACTAGCGGGGGGGCGAGGAGATACGCAGTATTTT. Translation: CASSRLAGGRGDTQYF. Based on the CDR3 plus reference TRBV7-6 and TRBJ2-3, the full variable domain is GAGVSQSPRYKVTKRGQDVALRCDPISGHVSLYWYRQALGQGPEFLTYFNYEAQQDKSGLPNDRFSAERPEGSISTLTIQRTEQRDSAMYRCASSRLAGGRGDTQYFGPGTRLTVL.

This clonotype was observed a few times. The rearrangement uses TRBV28 and TRBJ2-2; D might be TRBD2 (6 bases). Germline CDR1 MDHEN, CDR2 SYDVKM. This CDR3 has 14 amino acids. V was clipped by 7 bases and J by 6 bases, with 15 bases between them. CDR3 residues: CASTASALPGELFF. As DNA, the CDR3 is TGTGCCAGCACTGCTAGCGCCTTACCCGGGGAGCTGTTTTTT. The variable domain in full, completed from reference TRBV28 and TRBJ2-2, reads DVKVTQSSRYLVKRTGEKVFLECVQDMDHENMFWYRQDPGLGLRLIYFSYDVKMKEKGDIPEGYSVSREKKERFSLILESASTNQTSMYLCASTASALPGELFFGEGSRLTVL.

The CDR3 is CASSFGPKPQHF. For the CDR3, the DNA is TGTGCCAGCAGTTTCGGGCCCAAGCCCCAGCATTTT. This chain joins TRBV28 and TRBJ1-5; no firm D call. V was trimmed by 3 bases and J by 8 bases, leaving 8 bases between them. Germline V CDR1 and CDR2: MDHEN, SYDVKM. This CDR3 region has 12 residues.

This chain uses TRBV18 with TRBJ2-1, with D hard to call. Trimming took off 0 bases at V and 2 bases at J, with 11 bases between the two ends. Germline lookup yields CDR1 KGHSH and CDR2 LQKENI. The CDR3 is made up of 16 amino acids. CDR3 in DNA: TGTGCCAGCTCACCACCTGGGGAAACCCCCTACAATGAGCAGTTCTTC. Translating it yields CASSPPGETPYNEQFF.

This chain links TRBV6-6 with TRBJ2-7; 12 nucleotides match TRBD2. Germline V gives CDR1 MNHNY, CDR2 SVGAGI (reference sequence). The CDR3 runs 14 residues. Losses at the gene ends were 2 bases for V and 5 bases for J; bases not matched to a gene: 1. This chain's CDR3 is CASSYRTSGDEQYF. Here the CDR3 DNA reads TGTGCCAGCAGTTACCGGACTAGCGGGGACGAGCAGTACTTC.

The chain uses TRBV2 and TRBJ2-3; tentative D call: TRBD1 (5 bases). The ends were cut back, 4 bases at V and 6 bases at J, with 14 bases in the middle. This CDR3 has 14 residues. The germline V gene encodes CDR1 SNHLY and CDR2 FYNNEI. The CDR3 nucleotides are TGTGCCAGCAGTGGGGGCCAGTATTTGGATACGCAGTATTTT. It translates to CASSGGQYLDTQYF.

This clonotype showed up many times. V gene TRBV7-6 combines with J gene TRBJ2-7; 12 bases fit TRBD1. The ends lost 0 bases at V and 3 bases at J; junction bases unmatched: 3. From germline, CDR1 is SGHVS and CDR2 FNYEAQ. The CDR3 contains 16 residues. CDR3 in amino acids: CASSLAGDRGLYEQYF. The CDR3 DNA reads as TGTGCCAGCAGCTTAGCGGGGGACAGGGGGCTCTACGAGCAGTACTTC.